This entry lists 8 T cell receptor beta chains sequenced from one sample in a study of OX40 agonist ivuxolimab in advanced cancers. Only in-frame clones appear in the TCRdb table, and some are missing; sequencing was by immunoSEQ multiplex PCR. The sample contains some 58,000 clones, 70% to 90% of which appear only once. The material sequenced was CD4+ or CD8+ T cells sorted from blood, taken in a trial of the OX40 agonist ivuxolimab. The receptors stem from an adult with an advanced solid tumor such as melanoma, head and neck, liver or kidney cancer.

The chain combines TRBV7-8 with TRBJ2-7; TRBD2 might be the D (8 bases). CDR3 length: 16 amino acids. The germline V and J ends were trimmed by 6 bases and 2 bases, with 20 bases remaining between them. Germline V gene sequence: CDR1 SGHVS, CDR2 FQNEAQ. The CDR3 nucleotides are TGTGCCAGCAGTTTTGGGACTAGGGACAGCACCTACGAGCAGTACTTC. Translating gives CASSFGTRDSTYEQYF.

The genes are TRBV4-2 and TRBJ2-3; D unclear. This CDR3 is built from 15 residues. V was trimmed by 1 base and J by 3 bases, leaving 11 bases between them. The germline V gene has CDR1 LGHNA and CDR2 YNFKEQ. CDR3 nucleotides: TGTGCCAGCAGCCAAGGGGGTGGGCCAACAGATACGCAGTATTTT. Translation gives CASSQGGGPTDTQYF.

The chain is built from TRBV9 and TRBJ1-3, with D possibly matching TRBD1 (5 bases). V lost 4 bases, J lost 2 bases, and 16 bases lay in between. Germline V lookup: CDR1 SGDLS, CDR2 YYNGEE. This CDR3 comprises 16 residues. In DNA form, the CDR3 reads TGTGCCAGCAGCTTCGGGACGTCCTTAGCTGGAAACACCATATATTTT. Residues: CASSFGTSLAGNTIYF.

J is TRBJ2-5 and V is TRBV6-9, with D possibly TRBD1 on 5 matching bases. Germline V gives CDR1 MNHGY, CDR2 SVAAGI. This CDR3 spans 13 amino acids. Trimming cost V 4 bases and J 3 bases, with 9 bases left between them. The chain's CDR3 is CASSLDKKETQYF. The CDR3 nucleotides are TGTGCCAGCAGTTTGGACAAGAAAGAGACCCAGTACTTC.

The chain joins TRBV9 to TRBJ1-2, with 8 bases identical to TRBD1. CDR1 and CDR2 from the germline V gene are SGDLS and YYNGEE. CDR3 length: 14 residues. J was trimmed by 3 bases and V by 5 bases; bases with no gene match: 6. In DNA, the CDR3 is TGTGCCAGCAGTATCGGACAGGGACACTATGGCTACACCTTC. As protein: CASSIGQGHYGYTF.

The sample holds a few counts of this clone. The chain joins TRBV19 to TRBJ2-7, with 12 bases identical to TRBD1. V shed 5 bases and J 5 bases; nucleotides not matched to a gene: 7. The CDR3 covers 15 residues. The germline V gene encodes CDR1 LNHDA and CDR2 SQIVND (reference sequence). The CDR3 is CASSLGQGALHEQYF. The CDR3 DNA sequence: TGTGCCAGTAGTCTGGGACAGGGGGCTTTACACGAGCAGTACTTC.

The CDR3, as DNA: TGTGCCAGCAGGGCCAACCCGGGCCTTTCCTACGAGCAGTACTTC. It yields the protein CASRANPGLSYEQYF. This chain links TRBV6-5 with TRBJ2-7; D is unresolved. This CDR3 region has 15 residues. Trimming left V 6 bases short and J 1 base short, with 16 bases between. Looked up from germline, CDR1 is MNHEY and CDR2 is SVGAGI.

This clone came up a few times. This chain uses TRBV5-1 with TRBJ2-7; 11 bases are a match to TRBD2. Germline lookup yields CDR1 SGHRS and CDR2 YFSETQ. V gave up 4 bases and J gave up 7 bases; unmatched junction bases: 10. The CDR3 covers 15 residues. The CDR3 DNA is TGCGCCAGCAGCGTCGTAGCGGGAGGGCCGGGGGAGCAGTACTTC. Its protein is CASSVVAGGPGEQYF.